Listed below are T cell receptor beta chains from one sample, sequenced in a study of blood T cell repertoires in COVID-19. Profiled with immunoSEQ multiplex PCR; TCRdb holds only in-frame clones, not every one. Here the sample spans roughly 180,000 clones, about 85% being singletons. Sample: peripheral blood. The receptors originated from a woman aged 45 to 65 with COVID-19, enrolled during active disease. Both conserved end residues are part of each CDR3. A D gene is named only where the DNA matches it firmly. The listing skips clone size in some rows; elsewhere it reads once, few, many or a size class.

TRBD1	medium-sized	14	TRBV9	TRBJ2-5	CASSVAGQEETQYF	TGTGCCAGCAGCGTAGCGGGACAGGAAGAGACCCAGTACTTC
TRBD2	-	15	TRBV6-2/TRBV6-3	TRBJ2-3	CASSYRTSPPDTQYF	TGTGCCAGCAGTTATAGGACTAGCCCCCCAGATACGCAGTATTTT
-	-	15	TRBV19	TRBJ2-2	CASSVRGWNTGELFF	TGTGCCAGTAGTGTGAGGGGGTGGAACACCGGGGAGCTGTTTTTT
-	-	15	TRBV9	TRBJ1-1	CASSPTPEGNTEAFF	TGTGCCAGCAGCCCAACCCCTGAGGGGAACACTGAAGCTTTCTTT
-	few	13	TRBV7-9	TRBJ2-3	CASTWRETDTQYF	TGTGCCAGCACCTGGAGGGAAACAGATACGCAGTATTTT
-	-	16	TRBV7-8	TRBJ1-5	CASSLQGYGSNQPQHF	TGTGCCAGCAGCTTACAGGGATATGGTAGCAATCAGCCCCAGCATTTT
-	-	15	TRBV2	TRBJ1-1	CASRLWESMNTEAFF	TGTGCCAGCAGGCTTTGGGAGAGCATGAACACTGAAGCTTTCTTT
TRBD2	-	13	TRBV29-1	TRBJ2-1	CSVSQTSGGEQFF	TGCAGCGTTTCCCAGACTAGCGGGGGGGAGCAGTTCTTC
-	-	15	TRBV19	TRBJ1-5	CASSIAEYSNQPQHF	TGTGCCAGTAGTATAGCGGAGTATAGCAATCAGCCCCAGCATTTT
-	-	11	TRBV7-9	TRBJ2-5	CASNSMETQYF	TGTGCCAGCAACTCTATGGAGACCCAGTACTTC
-	-	16	TRBV5-1	TRBJ1-1	CASSFGSGVGNTEAFF	TGCGCCAGCAGTTTTGGGTCAGGGGTTGGGAACACTGAAGCTTTCTTT
TRBD1	-	14	TRBV5-1	TRBJ1-1	CASSWGQGGTEAFF	TGCGCCAGCAGCTGGGGACAGGGTGGGACTGAAGCTTTCTTT
TRBD1	-	16	TRBV6-5	TRBJ2-7	CASSYYLQGASYEQYF	TGTGCCAGCAGTTACTATTTGCAGGGGGCCTCCTACGAGCAGTACTTC
-	-	15	TRBV7-2	TRBJ2-7	CASSLEPGHLYEQYF	TGTGCCAGCAGCTTAGAACCGGGACACCTCTACGAGCAGTACTTC
TRBD2	-	17	TRBV18	TRBJ2-3	CASSPPRAGGPSDTQYF	TGTGCCAGCTCACCCCCGCGAGCGGGGGGGCCATCAGATACGCAGTATTTT
TRBD1	-	13	TRBV27	TRBJ1-2	CASRPTGGYGYTF	TGTGCCAGCAGGCCGACAGGGGGCTATGGCTACACCTTC
-	once	15	TRBV19	TRBJ2-5	CASSIVGGALETQYF	TGTGCCAGTAGTATAGTGGGGGGGGCTTTAGAGACCCAGTACTTC
TRBD1	-	14	TRBV5-1	TRBJ1-2	CASRPGQENYGYTF	TGCGCCAGCCGTCCGGGACAGGAGAACTATGGCTACACCTTC
TRBD1	-	13	TRBV6-5	TRBJ1-1	CASSRDRRTEAFF	TGTGCCAGCAGCCGGGACAGGCGCACTGAAGCTTTCTTT
TRBD2	-	16	TRBV6-2/TRBV6-3	TRBJ2-3	CASSYGTGGATDTQYF	TGTGCCAGCAGTTACGGGACGGGGGGGGCCACAGATACGCAGTATTTT
-	-	13	TRBV11-2	TRBJ2-1	CASSSITIDEQFF	TGTGCCAGCAGCTCCATTACTATAGATGAGCAGTTCTTC